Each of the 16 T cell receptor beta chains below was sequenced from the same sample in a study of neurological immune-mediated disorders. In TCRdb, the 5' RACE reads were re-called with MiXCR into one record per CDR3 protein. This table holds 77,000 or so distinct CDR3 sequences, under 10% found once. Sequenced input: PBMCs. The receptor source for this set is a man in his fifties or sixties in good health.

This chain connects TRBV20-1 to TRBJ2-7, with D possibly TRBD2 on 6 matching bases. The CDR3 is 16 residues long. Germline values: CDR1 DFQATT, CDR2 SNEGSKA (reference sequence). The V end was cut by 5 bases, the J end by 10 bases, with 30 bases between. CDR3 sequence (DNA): TGCAGTGCTGAGGGCCCTGGTACTGGGGGGTCCTACAATCAGTACTTC. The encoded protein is CSAEGPGTGGSYNQYF.

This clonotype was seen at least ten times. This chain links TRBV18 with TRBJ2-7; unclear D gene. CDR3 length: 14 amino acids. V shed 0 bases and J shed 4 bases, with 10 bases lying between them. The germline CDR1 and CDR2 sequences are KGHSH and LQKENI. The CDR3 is CASSPPVQVYEQYF. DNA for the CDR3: TGTGCCAGCTCACCACCCGTCCAGGTTTACGAGCAGTACTTC.

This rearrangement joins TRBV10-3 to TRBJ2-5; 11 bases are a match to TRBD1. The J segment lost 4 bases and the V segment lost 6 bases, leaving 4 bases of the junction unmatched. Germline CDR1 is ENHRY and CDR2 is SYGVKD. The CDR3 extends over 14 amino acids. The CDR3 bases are TGTGCCATCAGAGGACAGGGGGCTGGAGAGACCCAGTACTTC. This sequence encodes CAIRGQGAGETQYF.

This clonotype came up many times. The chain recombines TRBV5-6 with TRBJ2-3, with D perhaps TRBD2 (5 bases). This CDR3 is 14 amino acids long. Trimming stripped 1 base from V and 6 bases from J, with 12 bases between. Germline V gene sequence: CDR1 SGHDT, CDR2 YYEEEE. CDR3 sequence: CASSLYTGLDTQYF. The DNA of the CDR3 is TGTGCCAGCAGCTTGTATACGGGATTGGATACGCAGTATTTT.

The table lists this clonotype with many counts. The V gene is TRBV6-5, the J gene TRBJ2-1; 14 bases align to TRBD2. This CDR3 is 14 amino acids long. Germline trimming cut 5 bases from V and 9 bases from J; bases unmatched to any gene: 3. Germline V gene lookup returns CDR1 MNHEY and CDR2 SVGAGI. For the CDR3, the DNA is TGTGCCAGCAGTCTGACTAGCGGGGGGGGTGAGCAGTTCTTC. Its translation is CASSLTSGGGEQFF.

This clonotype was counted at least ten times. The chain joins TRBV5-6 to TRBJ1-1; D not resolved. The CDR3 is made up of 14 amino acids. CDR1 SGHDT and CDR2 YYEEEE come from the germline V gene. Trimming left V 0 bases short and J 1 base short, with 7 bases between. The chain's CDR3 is CASSLVRKNTEAFF. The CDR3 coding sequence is TGTGCCAGCAGCTTGGTCCGAAAGAACACTGAAGCTTTCTTT.

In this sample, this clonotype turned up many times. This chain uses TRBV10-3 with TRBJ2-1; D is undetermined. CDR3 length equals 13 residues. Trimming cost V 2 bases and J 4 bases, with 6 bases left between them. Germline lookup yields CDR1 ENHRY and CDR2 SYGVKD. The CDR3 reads CAISEAIYNEQFF. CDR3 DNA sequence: TGTGCCATCAGTGAGGCCATATACAATGAGCAGTTCTTC.

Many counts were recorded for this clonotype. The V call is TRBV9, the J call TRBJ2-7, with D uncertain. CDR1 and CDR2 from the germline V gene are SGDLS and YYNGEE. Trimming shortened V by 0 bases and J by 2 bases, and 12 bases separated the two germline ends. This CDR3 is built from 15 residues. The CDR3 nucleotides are TGTGCCAGCAGCGTAGAGGTAGGACCCACCTACGAGCAGTACTTC. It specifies CASSVEVGPTYEQYF.

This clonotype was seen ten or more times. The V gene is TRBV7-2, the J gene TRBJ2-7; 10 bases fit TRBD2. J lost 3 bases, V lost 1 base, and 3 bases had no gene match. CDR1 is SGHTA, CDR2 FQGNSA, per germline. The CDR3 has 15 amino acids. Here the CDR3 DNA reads TGTGCCAGCAGCTTAGACCGGACTAGCGGCTACGAGCAGTACTTC. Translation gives CASSLDRTSGYEQYF.

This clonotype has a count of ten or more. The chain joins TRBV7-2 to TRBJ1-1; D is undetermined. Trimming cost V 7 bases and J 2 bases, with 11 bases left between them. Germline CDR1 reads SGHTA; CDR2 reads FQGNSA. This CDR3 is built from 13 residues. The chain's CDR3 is CASIRAVNTEAFF. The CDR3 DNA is TGTGCCAGCATACGTGCGGTTAACACTGAAGCTTTCTTT.

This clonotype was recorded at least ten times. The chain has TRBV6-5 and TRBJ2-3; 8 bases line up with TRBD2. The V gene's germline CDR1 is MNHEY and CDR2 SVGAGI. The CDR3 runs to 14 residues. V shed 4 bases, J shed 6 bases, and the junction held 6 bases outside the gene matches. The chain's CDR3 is CASSSPGGADTQYF. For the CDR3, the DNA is TGTGCCAGCAGTTCACCGGGGGGGGCGGATACGCAGTATTTT.

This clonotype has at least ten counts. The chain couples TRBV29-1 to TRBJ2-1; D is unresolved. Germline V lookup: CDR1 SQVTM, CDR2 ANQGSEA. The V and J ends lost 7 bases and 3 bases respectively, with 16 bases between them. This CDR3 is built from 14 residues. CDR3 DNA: TGCAGCGCAAATGGGGAAAGGTTCTACAATGAGCAGTTCTTC. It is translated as CSANGERFYNEQFF.

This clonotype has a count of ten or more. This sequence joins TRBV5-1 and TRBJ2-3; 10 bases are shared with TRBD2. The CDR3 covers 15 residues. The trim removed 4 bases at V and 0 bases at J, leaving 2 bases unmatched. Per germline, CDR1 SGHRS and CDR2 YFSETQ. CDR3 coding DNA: TGCGCCAGCAGCGGTAGCGGGAGGAGCACAGATACGCAGTATTTT. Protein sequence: CASSGSGRSTDTQYF.

This chain's CDR3 is CASSPPNGQGAKGYTF. In DNA, the CDR3 is TGTGCCAGCTCACCACCGAACGGACAGGGGGCGAAAGGCTACACCTTC. The rearrangement joins TRBV18 to TRBJ1-2, with 11 bases aligning to TRBD1. Germline V gene data show CDR1 as KGHSH and CDR2 as LQKENI. The CDR3 has 16 amino acids. V lost 0 bases and J lost 8; bases outside the gene matches: 8.

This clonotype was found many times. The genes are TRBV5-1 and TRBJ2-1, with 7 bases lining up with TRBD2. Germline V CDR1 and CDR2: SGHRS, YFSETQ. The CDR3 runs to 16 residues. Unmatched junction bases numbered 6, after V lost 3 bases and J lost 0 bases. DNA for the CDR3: TGCGCCAGCAGCTCCGGGGGGAGTAGCTCCTACAATGAGCAGTTCTTC. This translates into CASSSGGSSSYNEQFF.

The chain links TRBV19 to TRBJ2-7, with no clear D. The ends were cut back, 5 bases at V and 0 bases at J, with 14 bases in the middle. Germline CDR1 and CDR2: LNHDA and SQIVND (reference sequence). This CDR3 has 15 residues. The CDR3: CASSPQPRSSYEQYF. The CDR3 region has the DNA TGTGCCAGTAGTCCCCAACCGAGGAGCTCCTACGAGCAGTACTTC. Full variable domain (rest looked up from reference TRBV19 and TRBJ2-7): DGGITQSPKYLFRKEGQNVTLSCEQNLNHDAMYWYRQDPGQGLRLIYYSQIVNDFQKGDIAEGYSVSREKKESFPLTVTSAQKNPTAFYLCASSPQPRSSYEQYFGPGTRLTVT.